This entry features one T cell receptor beta chain sequence. The data were obtained in a study of blood T cell repertoires in COVID-19. At the level of the study: There were acute and convalescent COVID-19 samples, and they came from the United States, Italy and Spain. Sources were T cells, B-cell-depleted T cells, or PBMCs; the material itself was cDNA or gDNA.

V dropped 2 bases and J dropped 5 bases, with 13 bases sitting between them. The length of the CDR3 is 14 residues. Germline CDR1 and CDR2: MNHEY and SVGAGI. In Seattle, patients joined the study during active infection and were tracked longitudinally. How the authors handled the data: Amplifying reference gene primers gave estimates of nucleated cell counts. The method was immunoSEQ multiplex PCR; TCRdb's version includes in-frame clones alone and lacks a portion of them. V, J and clone size are those of that table, while D and trimming were read from the DNA. This sample has about 300,000 clones, with roughly nine tenths found just once.

The material sequenced was peripheral blood. The sequence derives from a woman in her 30s with COVID-19, enrolled during active disease. The chain employs TRBV6-5 and TRBJ2-7, with D perhaps TRBD1 (6 bases). CDR3 protein: CASSYDRSPDEQYF. CDR3 in DNA: TGTGCCAGCAGTTACGACAGGTCCCCCGACGAGCAGTACTTC.